This TCR beta chain stems from a study of breast tumors, draining lymph nodes, adjacent tissues. As concerns this clonotype: The antigen is unknown.

CDR3 length: 17 residues. Losses at the gene ends were 4 bases for V and 4 bases for J; bases not matched to a gene: 12. The germline CDR1 and CDR2 sequences are SGHNT and YYREEE (reference sequence). TCRdb itself ran the multiplex PCR reads through MiXCR, one entry per CDR3 protein. The repertoire holds about 180,000 distinct CDR3 sequences, with approximately 33% as singletons. Axillary draining lymph nodes of breast cancer patients supplied the node samples. Notes on the study in general: Tumor T cell lymph node origin was a supported hypothesis, not proven. Most tumor T cells seemingly derive from lymph node, then expand in tumor.

The sample consisted of axillary lymph node tissue. The chain carries TRBV5-4 and TRBJ2-1; the match to TRBD2 covers 9 bases. This TCR was sampled from a female donor with breast cancer. Some clones in this sample may be carry-over from other donors' samples. The CDR3 protein is CASSPGRASGVYNEQFF. CDR3 in DNA: TGTGCCAGCAGCCCCGGTAGGGCTAGCGGGGTTTACAATGAGCAGTTCTTC.